Listed below are T cell receptor beta chains from one sample, sequenced in a study of shared clonotypes between healthy human individuals. Generated by immunoSEQ multiplex PCR, the TCRdb table keeps only in-frame clones and is missing some. The data show 600,000 or so clones, roughly 95% seen once. The sequencing input was naive CD8+ T cells sorted from blood. These receptors were collected from a woman aged 25 to 39 in good health. Both conserved end residues are part of each CDR3. D genes are given only for firm matches. Not every row has a clone size; where given, it reads once, few, many or a size class.

TRBJ1-1,.,TRBV9,.,CASSESREGGITEAFF,TGTGCCAGCAGCGAGAGCCGTGAAGGGGGGATCACTGAAGCTTTCTTT
TRBJ2-1,.,TRBV4-1,.,CASSQAAGSSNEQFF,TGCGCCAGCAGCCAAGCCGCGGGATCTTCCAATGAGCAGTTCTTC
TRBJ2-7,.,TRBV28,TRBD2,CASTEGTSGTYEQYF,TGTGCCAGCACCGAAGGGACTAGCGGAACCTACGAGCAGTACTTC
TRBJ2-2,.,TRBV2,TRBD1,CASSVQLTGEGNTGELFF,TGTGCCAGCAGTGTACAGCTGACAGGGGAAGGGAACACCGGGGAGCTGTTTTTT
TRBJ2-7,.,TRBV4-2,TRBD1,CASSQEGQDYEQYF,TGTGCCAGCAGCCAAGAGGGACAGGACTACGAGCAGTACTTC
TRBJ1-2,.,TRBV27,.,CASSSSPVLNYGYTF,TGTGCCAGCAGTTCTTCCCCGGTTTTGAACTATGGCTACACCTTC
TRBJ1-5,.,TRBV27,TRBD1,CASSFSIGRGEPQHF,TGTGCCAGCAGTTTTTCGATCGGCAGGGGGGAGCCCCAGCATTTT
TRBJ2-7,.,TRBV11-2,.,CASSLAKYEQYF,TGTGCCAGCAGCTTAGCGAAATACGAGCAGTACTTC
TRBJ2-7,.,TRBV15,.,CATRPGTASSYEQYF,TGTGCCACCAGGCCCGGGACGGCGAGCTCCTACGAGCAGTACTTC
TRBJ2-7,.,TRBV28,TRBD2,CASSYGGTYEQYF,TGTGCCAGCAGCTACGGGGGGACCTACGAGCAGTACTTC
TRBJ2-5,.,TRBV19,.,CATHGGPQETQYF,TGTGCCACACACGGAGGCCCCCAAGAGACCCAGTACTTC
TRBJ1-4,.,TRBV30,.,CASPHRDAVGEKLFF,TGTGCCTCCCCCCACAGGGACGCTGTCGGTGAAAAACTGTTTTTT
TRBJ2-7,.,TRBV27,TRBD2,CASSKLAGSSYEQYF,TGTGCCAGCAGTAAACTAGCGGGAAGCTCCTACGAGCAGTACTTC
TRBJ1-5,.,TRBV28,.,CASSFAGNQPQHF,TGTGCCAGCAGTTTTGCCGGAAATCAGCCCCAGCATTTT
TRBJ2-7,.,TRBV4-1,TRBD1,CASSQSGTGYYGQYF,TGCGCCAGCAGCCAATCCGGGACAGGGTACTACGGGCAGTACTTC
TRBJ2-6,.,TRBV6-4,.,CASKDSESSGANVLTF,TGTGCCAGCAAGGACAGCGAAAGCTCTGGGGCCAACGTCCTGACTTTC
TRBJ2-1,.,TRBV15,.,CATSPLGGTHNEQFF,TGTGCCACCAGCCCTCTTGGCGGAACCCACAATGAGCAGTTCTTC
TRBJ2-7,.,TRBV27,.,CASNPLGSYEQYF,TGTGCCAGCAACCCCCTAGGGTCCTACGAGCAGTACTTC
TRBJ2-5,once,TRBV27,.,CASSSLRLGEETQYF,TGTGCCAGCAGTTCCCTGCGACTAGGAGAAGAGACCCAGTACTTC
TRBJ2-7,.,TRBV11-2,TRBD2,CASSPLAGAYEQYF,TGTGCCAGCAGCCCCTTAGCGGGAGCCTACGAGCAGTACTTC
TRBJ2-5,.,TRBV29-1,TRBD2,CSVDSGNQETQYF,TGCAGCGTTGACAGCGGGAACCAAGAGACCCAGTACTTC
TRBJ2-7,.,TRBV29-1,.,CSVLDSPYEQYF,TGCAGCGTACTAGACAGTCCCTACGAGCAGTACTTC
TRBJ1-2,.,TRBV7-2,.,CASSLRVGARSYGYTF,TGTGCCAGCAGCTTAAGAGTCGGGGCTCGGTCCTATGGCTACACCTTC
TRBJ1-2,once,TRBV4-1,.,CASSQVLRGQYGYTF,TGCGCCAGCAGCCAAGTTCTAAGGGGCCAATATGGCTACACCTTC
TRBJ2-7,.,TRBV13,.,CASSLRVSYEQYF,TGTGCCAGCAGCTTGCGGGTCTCCTACGAGCAGTACTTC
TRBJ2-7,.,TRBV2,TRBD2,CASSRLREGAHEQYF,TGTGCCAGCAGTCGCCTGCGGGAGGGTGCCCACGAGCAGTACTTC
TRBJ2-1,.,TRBV18,.,CASSPFFPQAINEQFF,TGTGCCAGCTCACCATTCTTCCCCCAGGCAATCAATGAGCAGTTCTTC
TRBJ1-5,.,TRBV27,.,CASSLIGQGNQPQHF,TGTGCCAGCAGTTTAATCGGGCAGGGAAATCAGCCCCAGCATTTT
TRBJ2-1,.,TRBV7-9,.,CASSLTSGRSYNEQFF,TGTGCCAGCAGCTTAACGAGCGGGCGGTCCTACAATGAGCAGTTCTTC
TRBJ2-1,.,TRBV7-6,TRBD2,CASSLVASGSEQFF,TGTGCCAGCAGCCTAGTCGCTAGCGGGAGTGAGCAGTTCTTC
TRBJ2-7,.,TRBV27,.,CASSSDRRGYEQYF,TGTGCCAGCAGTTCGGACAGGAGGGGTTACGAGCAGTACTTC
TRBJ1-4,.,TRBV5-6,.,CASSEGEEKLFF,TGTGCCAGCAGCGAGGGGGAAGAAAAACTGTTTTTT
TRBJ2-3,.,TRBV2,.,CASVPGRATDTQYF,TGTGCCAGCGTTCCAGGGCGGGCGACAGATACGCAGTATTTT
TRBJ2-7,once,TRBV5-4,.,CASSDTNYEQYF,TGTGCCAGCAGTGACACGAACTACGAGCAGTACTTC
TRBJ2-7,.,TRBV5-4,TRBD2,CASSVGLAVYEQYF,TGTGCCAGCAGCGTGGGACTAGCGGTCTACGAGCAGTACTTC
TRBJ1-1,.,TRBV4-1,.,CASSPDTELAAEAFF,TGCGCCAGCAGCCCCGACACTGAATTGGCGGCTGAAGCTTTCTTT
TRBJ2-7,.,TRBV11-2,TRBD2,CASSTPAGGRYEQYF,TGTGCCAGCAGCACACCCGCGGGAGGGCGGTACGAGCAGTACTTC
TRBJ1-4,.,TRBV6-6,.,CASRRVSTNEKLFF,TGTGCCAGCAGAAGGGTCTCAACTAATGAAAAACTGTTTTTT
TRBJ2-7,.,TRBV13,.,CASSPSASYEQYF,TGTGCCAGCAGCCCTTCTGCCTCCTACGAGCAGTACTTC
TRBJ1-1,.,TRBV11-2,.,CASSPYRVQAFF,TGTGCCAGCAGCCCGTACAGGGTGCAAGCTTTCTTT
TRBJ2-1,.,TRBV4-1,.,CASSQSLLAAEQFF,TGCGCCAGCAGCCAATCCCTACTAGCTGCTGAGCAGTTCTTC
TRBJ2-3,.,TRBV7-6,.,CASSLEAEGGQYF,TGTGCCAGCAGCTTAGAGGCTGAGGGGGGGCAGTATTTT
TRBJ2-4,once,TRBV18,TRBD1,CASSPDRGKNIQYF,TGTGCCAGCTCACCGGACAGGGGAAAAAACATTCAGTACTTC
TRBJ2-1,.,TRBV29-1,TRBD2,CSVVGLAGVSYNEQFF,TGCAGCGTTGTTGGTCTAGCGGGAGTATCCTACAATGAGCAGTTCTTC
TRBJ2-1,.,TRBV19,.,CASSIDLEGAEQFF,TGTGCCAGTAGTATAGATCTGGAGGGGGCTGAGCAGTTCTTC
TRBJ2-3,once,TRBV27,.,CASSFSLASTDTQYF,TGTGCCAGCAGTTTTAGCTTAGCTAGCACAGATACGCAGTATTTT
TRBJ1-5,.,TRBV28,TRBD1,CASSRYGQGDNQPQHF,TGTGCCAGCAGTCGTTATGGACAGGGTGACAATCAGCCCCAGCATTTT
TRBJ2-5,.,TRBV7-9,.,CASSLGGKETQYF,TGTGCCAGCAGCTTAGGAGGGAAAGAGACCCAGTACTTC
TRBJ1-2,.,TRBV7-9,.,CASSRQGDGYTF,TGTGCCAGCAGCCGTCAGGGCGATGGCTACACCTTC